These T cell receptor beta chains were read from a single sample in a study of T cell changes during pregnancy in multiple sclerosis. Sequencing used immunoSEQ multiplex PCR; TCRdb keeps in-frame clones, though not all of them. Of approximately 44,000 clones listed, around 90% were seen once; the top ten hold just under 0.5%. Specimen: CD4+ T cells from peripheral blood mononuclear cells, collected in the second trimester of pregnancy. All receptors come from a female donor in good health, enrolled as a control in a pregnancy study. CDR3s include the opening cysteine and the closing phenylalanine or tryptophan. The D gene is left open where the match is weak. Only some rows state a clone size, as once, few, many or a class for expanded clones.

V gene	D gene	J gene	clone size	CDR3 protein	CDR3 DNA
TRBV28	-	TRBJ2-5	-	CASSLGRQETQYF	TGTGCCAGCAGTTTAGGGAGACAAGAGACCCAGTACTTC
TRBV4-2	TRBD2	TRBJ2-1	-	CASSQPTSGKPNEQFF	TGTGCCAGCAGCCAACCGACTAGCGGGAAACCCAATGAGCAGTTCTTC
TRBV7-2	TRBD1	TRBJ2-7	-	CASSLNRGYEQYF	TGTGCCAGCAGCTTAAACAGGGGTTACGAGCAGTACTTC
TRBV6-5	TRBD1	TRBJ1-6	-	CASSWTGNNSPLHF	TGTGCCAGCAGTTGGACAGGGAACAATTCACCCCTCCACTTT
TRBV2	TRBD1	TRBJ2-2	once	CASSRRTGVGTGELFF	TGTGCCAGCAGTCGTAGGACAGGGGTGGGCACCGGGGAGCTGTTTTTT
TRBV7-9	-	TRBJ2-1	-	CASTLGGSSRPDNEQFF	TGTGCCAGCACCCTTGGGGGGAGTAGCAGGCCGGACAATGAGCAGTTCTTC
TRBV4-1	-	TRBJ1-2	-	CASSQEKGSAHTF	TGCGCCAGCAGCCAAGAAAAGGGGTCGGCGCACACCTTC
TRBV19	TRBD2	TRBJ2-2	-	CASSINPGLTTGELFF	TGTGCCAGTAGTATTAACCCGGGACTAACAACCGGGGAGCTGTTTTTT
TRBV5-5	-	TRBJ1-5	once	CASSRATGQSNQPQHF	TGTGCCAGCAGCCGCGCCACTGGACAGAGCAATCAGCCCCAGCATTTT
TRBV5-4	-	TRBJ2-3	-	CASSFGAGRTDTQYF	TGTGCCAGCAGCTTCGGGGCGGGGCGCACAGATACGCAGTATTTT
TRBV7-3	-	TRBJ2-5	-	CASSLSGAIQETQYF	TGTGCCAGCAGCTTAAGCGGGGCAATCCAAGAGACCCAGTACTTC
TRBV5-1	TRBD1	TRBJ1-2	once	CASRNKQGDGYTF	TGCGCCAGCAGGAATAAACAGGGGGATGGCTACACCTTC
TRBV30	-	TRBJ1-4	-	CAWRRSTNEKLFF	TGTGCCTGGAGGCGGTCAACTAATGAAAAACTGTTTTTT
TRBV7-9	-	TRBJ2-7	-	CASSLVGVGYEQYF	TGTGCCAGCAGCTTAGTGGGCGTAGGCTACGAGCAGTACTTC
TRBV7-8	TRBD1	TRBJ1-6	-	CASSETDRGNSPLHF	TGTGCCAGCAGCGAAACGGACAGGGGTAATTCACCCCTCCACTTT
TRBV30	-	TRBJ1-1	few	CAWSEGINTEAFF	TGTGCCTGGAGTGAGGGGATAAACACTGAAGCTTTCTTT
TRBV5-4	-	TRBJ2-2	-	CASSLLADTGELFF	TGTGCCAGCAGCTTGTTGGCGGACACCGGGGAGCTGTTTTTT
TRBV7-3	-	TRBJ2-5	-	CASSLNGAETQYF	TGTGCCAGCAGCTTAAATGGGGCAGAGACCCAGTACTTC
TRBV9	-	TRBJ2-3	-	CASSVWGRRDTQYF	TGTGCCAGCAGCGTATGGGGGCGCCGGGATACGCAGTATTTT
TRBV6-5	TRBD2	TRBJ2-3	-	CASLGTNTDTQYF	TGTGCCAGCCTCGGGACTAACACAGATACGCAGTATTTT
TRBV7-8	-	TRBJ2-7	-	CASSSPRGRGYEQYF	TGTGCCAGCAGCTCCCCCCGCGGCCGGGGTTACGAGCAGTACTTC
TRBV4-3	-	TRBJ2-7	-	CASSQEEALGEQYF	TGCGCCAGCAGCCAAGAGGAGGCACTGGGAGAGCAGTACTTC
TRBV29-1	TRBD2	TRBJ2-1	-	CSVRGLAGDINEQFF	TGCAGCGTTAGGGGACTAGCGGGAGATATTAATGAGCAGTTCTTC
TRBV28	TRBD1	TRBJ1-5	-	CASTLQGEPQHF	TGTGCCAGCACCCTACAGGGGGAGCCCCAGCATTTT
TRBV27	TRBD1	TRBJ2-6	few	CASSLSSTGAGANVLTF	TGTGCCAGCAGTTTATCCTCGACAGGGGCTGGGGCCAACGTCCTGACTTTC
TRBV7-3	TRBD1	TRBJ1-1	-	CASSPTGLNTEAFF	TGTGCCAGCAGCCCGACAGGGCTGAACACTGAAGCTTTCTTT
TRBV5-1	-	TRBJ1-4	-	CASSSTGGNEKLFF	TGCGCCAGCAGCTCCACGGGGGGTAATGAAAAACTGTTTTTT
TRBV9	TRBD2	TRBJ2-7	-	CASSVSAGTNYEQYF	TGTGCCAGCAGCGTCTCAGCCGGGACTAACTACGAGCAGTACTTC
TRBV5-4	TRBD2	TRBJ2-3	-	CASSSGTSGMVDTQYF	TGTGCCAGCAGCTCGGGGACTAGCGGGATGGTTGATACGCAGTATTTT
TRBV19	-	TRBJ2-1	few	CGASSYNEQFF	TGTGGGGCGAGTTCCTACAATGAGCAGTTCTTC
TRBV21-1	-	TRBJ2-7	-	CASSPGGLSSYEQYF	TGTGCCAGCAGCCCCGGGGGGCTGAGCTCCTACGAGCAGTACTTC
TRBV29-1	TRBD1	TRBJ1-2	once	CSADRGGGYTF	TGCAGCGCAGACAGGGGTGGTGGCTACACCTTC
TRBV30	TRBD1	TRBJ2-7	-	CAWSTGQSQYF	TGTGCCTGGAGTACGGGACAGTCGCAGTACTTC
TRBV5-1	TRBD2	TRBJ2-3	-	CASSLGLAGFRTDTQYF	TGCGCCAGCAGCTTGGGACTAGCGGGGTTTCGCACAGATACGCAGTATTTT
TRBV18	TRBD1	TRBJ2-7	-	CASSPPGQGGYEQYF	TGTGCCAGCTCACCACCGGGACAGGGAGGGTACGAGCAGTACTTC
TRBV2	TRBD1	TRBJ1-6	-	CASSTRQGINSPLHF	TGTGCCAGCAGTACGAGACAGGGTATTAATTCACCCCTCCACTTT
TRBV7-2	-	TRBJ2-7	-	CASSLGQSSYEQYF	TGTGCCAGCAGCTTAGGACAGAGCTCCTACGAGCAGTACTTC
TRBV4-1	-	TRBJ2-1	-	CASSQMGGGPYNEQFF	TGCGCCAGCAGCCAAATGGGAGGAGGGCCCTACAATGAGCAGTTCTTC
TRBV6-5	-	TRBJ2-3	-	CASSYSWPGTGDTQYF	TGTGCCAGCAGTTACTCGTGGCCGGGAACCGGGGATACGCAGTATTTT
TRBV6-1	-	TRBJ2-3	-	CASGAITDTQYF	TGTGCCAGCGGGGCAATCACAGATACGCAGTATTTT
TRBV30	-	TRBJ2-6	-	CAWSLVSGANVLTF	TGTGCCTGGAGCCTAGTCTCTGGGGCCAACGTCCTGACTTTC